The 30 T cell receptor beta chains below were found in one sample sequenced in a study of lymphopenia after photon versus proton radiotherapy. TCRdb's table, derived via immunoSEQ multiplex PCR, lists solely in-frame clones and lacks some. The sample holds around 15,000 clones, 70% to 90% seen once. The source was peripheral blood, collected from a patient treated with proton-based radiotherapy. The receptors derive from a woman aged 60-75 years with cholangiocarcinoma. Some clones in this sample may be carry-over from other donors' samples.

The V gene is TRBV7-2, the J gene TRBJ2-5; weak D call: TRBD2 (5 bases). This CDR3 is built from 15 residues. V was shortened by 6 bases and J by 5 bases, with 19 bases between the two germline ends. Per germline, CDR1 SGHTA and CDR2 FQGNSA. The CDR3 DNA sequence: TGTGCCAGCAGATACGAGGGTTTGGGGATGGAGACCCAGTACTTC. This codes for CASRYEGLGMETQYF. The complete variable domain, with remaining parts taken from reference TRBV7-2 and TRBJ2-5, reads GAGVSQSPSNKVTEKGKDVELRCDPISGHTALYWYRQSLGQGLEFLIYFQGNSAPDKSGLPSDRFSAERTGGSVSTLTIQRTQQEDSAVYLCASRYEGLGMETQYFGPGTRLLVL.

The chain carries TRBV30 and TRBJ2-6, with a tentative D call TRBD1 (6 bases). CDR3 size: 16 residues. The V end lost 4 bases, the J end lost 0 bases, and 13 bases lay between the germline ends. Looked up from germline, CDR1 is GTSNPN and CDR2 is SVGIG (reference sequence). In DNA, the CDR3 is TGTGCCTGGACCCCGGGACATGTCTCTGGGGCCAACGTCCTGACTTTC. This sequence encodes CAWTPGHVSGANVLTF.

The V and J genes are TRBV19 and TRBJ2-7; 9 bases are shared with TRBD2. J was trimmed by 2 bases and V by 5 bases; bases with no gene match: 7. Looked up from germline, CDR1 is LNHDA and CDR2 is SQIVND (reference sequence). This CDR3 spans 15 amino acids. CDR3 protein: CASSSSGGSTYEQYF. In DNA, the CDR3 is TGTGCCAGTAGTTCAAGCGGGGGGTCCACCTACGAGCAGTACTTC.

V gene TRBV7-2 combines with J gene TRBJ2-1, with D uncertain. This CDR3 has 15 residues. Looked up from germline, CDR1 is SGHTA and CDR2 is FQGNSA. Trimming took 4 bases from V and 8 from J, leaving 18 bases between them. CDR3 sequence (DNA): TGTGCCAGCAGCTCCGGCACACAACTGACCTATGAGCAGTTCTTC. This gives the protein CASSSGTQLTYEQFF.

The chain links TRBV5-1 to TRBJ2-5; 9 bases fit TRBD1. This CDR3 has 15 amino acids. The J segment lost 2 bases and the V segment lost 4 bases, leaving 6 bases of the junction unmatched. CDR1 and CDR2 (germline): SGHRS, YFSETQ. The CDR3 loop reads CASSPRQGEQETQYF. In DNA, the CDR3 is TGCGCCAGCAGCCCTAGACAGGGGGAACAAGAGACCCAGTACTTC.

This clone was counted a few times. The chain couples TRBV2 to TRBJ1-2; D ambiguous. Germline CDR1 is SNHLY and CDR2 is FYNNEI. V was clipped by 4 bases and J by 1 base, with 13 bases between them. The CDR3 extends over 15 amino acids. The CDR3 DNA reads TGTGCCAGCAGTGTTGGGCAGGTCGGTAACTATGGCTACACCTTC. Encoded protein: CASSVGQVGNYGYTF. Using reference TRBV2 and TRBJ1-2 for the parts outside the CDR3, the full variable domain is EPEVTQTPSHQVTQMGQEVILRCVPISNHLYFYWYRQILGQKVEFLVSFYNNEISEKSEIFDDQFSVERPDGSNFTLKIRSTKLEDSAMYFCASSVGQVGNYGYTFGSGTRLTVV.

This clone was detected only once. The rearrangement joins TRBV5-1 to TRBJ1-5; D is uncertain. This CDR3 is built from 14 residues. Germline V CDR1 and CDR2: SGHRS, YFSETQ. The germline V and J ends were trimmed by 0 bases and 5 bases, with 9 bases remaining between them. The CDR3 region has the DNA TGCGCCAGCAGCTTGGAAGGGTCCTATCAGCCCCAGCATTTT. It is translated as CASSLEGSYQPQHF.

V gene TRBV5-5 combines with J gene TRBJ1-1; D not resolved. The CDR3 totals 14 residues. Trimming left V 5 bases short and J 1 base short, with 12 bases between. In germline, CDR1 is SGHKS, CDR2 YYEKEE (reference sequence). The chain's CDR3 is CASSWVGENTEAFF. In DNA form, the CDR3 reads TGTGCCAGCAGTTGGGTCGGGGAGAACACTGAAGCTTTCTTT.

The chain employs TRBV18 and TRBJ2-7; 7 bases agree with TRBD1. This CDR3 has 11 residues. The germline gives CDR1 KGHSH, CDR2 LQKENI. J lost 5 bases, V lost 8 bases, and 3 bases had no gene match. This CDR3 is CASRGLDEQYF. CDR3 coding DNA: TGTGCCAGCAGGGGGCTCGACGAGCAGTACTTC.

This chain uses TRBV9 with TRBJ2-5, with 8 nucleotides matching TRBD1. The germline CDR1 and CDR2 sequences are SGDLS and YYNGEE. V was pared by 0 bases and J by 4 bases, with 5 bases of the junction left unmatched. The CDR3 length is 15 residues. Written as DNA, the CDR3 is TGTGCCAGCAGCGTAGGGACAGGGATAGGAGAGACCCAGTACTTC. Its translation: CASSVGTGIGETQYF.

The chain is built from TRBV29-1 and TRBJ1-2; TRBD1 agrees at 10 bases. Germline CDR1 and CDR2: SQVTM and ANQGSEA. The CDR3 length is 14 residues. The V and J ends lost 3 bases and 6 bases, in that order; junction bases with no gene match: 7. In DNA form, the CDR3 reads TGCAGCGTTGAGACAGGGGGCGTTCGTAATGGCTACACCTTC. This codes for CSVETGGVRNGYTF.

The CDR3 region is CASIGLGWGESAVREQYF. The CDR3 nucleotides read TGTGCCAGCATCGGCCTGGGGTGGGGCGAATCCGCCGTGCGGGAGCAGTACTTC. The J gene is TRBJ2-7, the V gene TRBV21-1; TRBD1 reflects the table's D call only, with no check against the DNA. TRBV21-1 is classified as a pseudogene. The CDR3 spans 18 residues.

The gene calls are TRBV5-1 and TRBJ2-2; D may correspond to TRBD1 or TRBD2 (5 bases each). This CDR3 spans 15 amino acids. Germline V gives CDR1 SGHRS, CDR2 YFSETQ. V lost 5 bases and J 5 bases, leaving 16 bases between the germline ends. CDR3 sequence (DNA): TGCGCCAGCAGTTGGGACGAGGGGAGTACCGGGGAGCTGTTTTTT. Translating gives CASSWDEGSTGELFF.

The chain combines TRBV6-1 with TRBJ1-3, with unresolved D. Per germline, CDR1 MNHNS and CDR2 SASEGT. This CDR3 spans 13 amino acids. The ends were cut back, 5 bases at V and 2 bases at J, with 7 bases in the middle. CDR3 in DNA: TGTGCCAGCAGTCCTGAAGCTGGAAACACCATATATTTT. This gives the protein CASSPEAGNTIYF.

The chain is built from TRBV6-5 and TRBJ2-2; 12 bases fit TRBD2. CDR1 is MNHEY and CDR2 is SVGAGI in the germline V gene. The V and J ends lost 6 bases and 6 bases, in that order; junction bases with no gene match: 5. This CDR3 comprises 15 residues. The CDR3, as DNA: TGTGCCAGCAGGCCGGGACTAGCGGGTTCCGGGGAGCTGTTTTTT. Translating it yields CASRPGLAGSGELFF.

This chain joins TRBV18 and TRBJ1-1, with a weak D call TRBD1 (6 bases). Germline V gene lookup returns CDR1 KGHSH and CDR2 LQKENI. The CDR3 covers 15 residues. V was shortened by 2 bases and J by 1 base, with 11 bases between the two germline ends. DNA of the CDR3: TGTGCCAGCTCACCATCCTCGACAGGGAACACTGAAGCTTTCTTT. Residues: CASSPSSTGNTEAFF. The full variable domain, completed using reference TRBV18 and TRBJ1-1, is NAGVMQNPRHLVRRRGQEARLRCSPMKGHSHVYWYRQLPEEGLKFMVYLQKENIIDESGMPKERFSAEFPKEGPSILRIQQVVRGDSAAYFCASSPSSTGNTEAFFGQGTRLTVV.

This clone came up once. V is TRBV7-9 and J is TRBJ1-5, with a possible D match to TRBD1 (5 bases). This CDR3 has 15 amino acids. The V end was cut by 1 base, the J end by 0 bases, with 7 bases between. The germline CDR1 and CDR2 sequences are SEHNR and FQNEAQ (reference sequence). CDR3 DNA: TGTGCCAGCAGCTTAGGGGGGTATAGCAATCAGCCCCAGCATTTT. Translated: CASSLGGYSNQPQHF.

The rearrangement uses TRBV19 and TRBJ2-7; TRBD1 aligns across 9 bases. V dropped 6 bases and J dropped 5; count of bases not matched to a gene: 8. Germline V CDR1 and CDR2: LNHDA, SQIVND (reference sequence). The CDR3 is made up of 14 amino acids. Written as DNA, the CDR3 is TGTGCCAGTAGAGCTTTAACAGGGGGCGACGAGCAGTACTTC. Protein: CASRALTGGDEQYF. The variable domain in full, completed from reference TRBV19 and TRBJ2-7, reads DGGITQSPKYLFRKEGQNVTLSCEQNLNHDAMYWYRQDPGQGLRLIYYSQIVNDFQKGDIAEGYSVSREKKESFPLTVTSAQKNPTAFYLCASRALTGGDEQYFGPGTRLTVT.

This clone is labeled as medium-sized (0.01 to 0.1%). V and J are TRBV6-5 and TRBJ1-1, with D tentatively TRBD1 (6 bases). The germline V and J ends were trimmed by 7 bases and 4 bases, with 13 bases remaining between them. The V gene's germline CDR1 is MNHEY and CDR2 SVGAGI. The CDR3 length is 13 residues. CDR3 coding DNA: TGTGCCAGCAACATACAGGGTTCCACTGAAGCTTTCTTT. As protein: CASNIQGSTEAFF.

This clone appeared a few times. The chain uses TRBV19 and TRBJ1-4, with 9 positions matching TRBD1. V lost 11 bases to trimming and J lost 5 bases; unmatched junction nucleotides: 6. CDR1 and CDR2 from the germline V gene are LNHDA and SQIVND (reference sequence). The CDR3 loop spans 13 amino acids. CDR3 loop: CACQDRGNEKLFF. As DNA, the CDR3 is TGTGCCTGTCAAGACAGGGGGAATGAAAAACTGTTTTTT.

This clone was seen just once. V gene TRBV5-4 combines with J gene TRBJ2-7; tentative D call: TRBD1 (6 bases). Trimming removed 2 bases from V and 2 bases from J, with 23 bases in between. Germline assignment: CDR1 SGHNT and CDR2 YYREEE (reference sequence). The CDR3 sequence is 18 residues long. CDR3 region: CASSFLGGERDGAYEQYF. DNA for the CDR3: TGTGCCAGCAGCTTCTTAGGGGGAGAGAGGGACGGAGCCTACGAGCAGTACTTC.

V gene TRBV2 combines with J gene TRBJ1-5; no clear D. In germline, CDR1 is SNHLY, CDR2 FYNNEI. V lost 7 bases to trimming and J lost 2 bases, with 18 bases between them. CDR3 size: 16 residues. CDR3 residues: CASMGRSGLGNQPQHF. DNA for the CDR3: TGTGCCAGCATGGGCAGGTCGGGATTAGGCAATCAGCCCCAGCATTTT. The full variable domain, its missing parts supplied by reference TRBV2 and TRBJ1-5, is EPEVTQTPSHQVTQMGQEVILRCVPISNHLYFYWYRQILGQKVEFLVSFYNNEISEKSEIFDDQFSVERPDGSNFTLKIRSTKLEDSAMYFCASMGRSGLGNQPQHFGDGTRLSIL.

The gene calls are TRBV14 and TRBJ2-5; D uncertain. There are 15 residues in the CDR3. The V end lost 1 base, the J end lost 10 bases, and 19 bases lay between the germline ends. Germline CDR1 and CDR2: SGHDN and FVKESK. CDR3 sequence (DNA): TGTGCCAGCAGCCAAGTGAAATCCCCCCTAGGGATCCAGTACTTC. Its translation is CASSQVKSPLGIQYF.

This chain uses TRBV18 with TRBJ2-1, with 9 positions matching TRBD2. Trimming at V came to 3 bases and at J to 6 bases, leaving 6 bases not matched to a gene. In germline, CDR1 is KGHSH, CDR2 LQKENI. CDR3 length equals 15 residues. The CDR3 coding sequence is TGTGCCAGCTCACCCCAGCGGGGGGACCTCAATGAGCAGTTCTTC. It specifies CASSPQRGDLNEQFF.

J is TRBJ2-7 and V is TRBV28; 9 bases are shared with TRBD1. CDR1 MDHEN and CDR2 SYDVKM come from the germline V gene. J gave up 1 base and V 4 bases, and 5 bases lay outside the gene matches. CDR3 length: 15 residues. The CDR3, as DNA: TGTGCCAGCAGTTCCCTCGGGACAGGGTCCTACGAGCAGTACTTC. Translated: CASSSLGTGSYEQYF.

This rearrangement joins TRBV1 to TRBJ2-5; TRBD2 is taken as the D call from the table, unchecked against the DNA. TRBV1 is shown as a pseudogene. CDR3 length: 12 residues. In DNA form, the CDR3 reads TGCACCAGCACCAACGGGGGAGAGACCCAGTACTTC. Translated: CTSTNGGETQYF.

The rearrangement links TRBV18 to TRBJ2-7, with TRBD2 matching over 11 bases. CDR1 and CDR2 (germline): KGHSH, LQKENI. V dropped 2 bases and J dropped 3; count of bases not matched to a gene: 9. CDR3 length equals 17 residues. Here the CDR3 DNA reads TGTGCCAGCTCACCAGAGTTACTAGCGGGAGAAAGCTACGAGCAGTACTTC. This sequence encodes CASSPELLAGESYEQYF.

This chain joins TRBV5-1 and TRBJ2-7; perhaps TRBD1 as D (5 bases). There are 14 residues in the CDR3. V shed 2 bases and J shed 2 bases, with 11 bases lying between them. CDR1 and CDR2 from the germline V gene are SGHRS and YFSETQ. The CDR3 DNA is TGCGCCAGCAGCTTACAAAGCAGGGCCTACGAGCAGTACTTC. Translation: CASSLQSRAYEQYF.

The genes are TRBV6-5 and TRBJ2-3; 9 bases line up with TRBD1. Losses at the gene ends were 6 bases for V and 6 bases for J; bases not matched to a gene: 10. The CDR3 is 15 residues long. Germline V gives CDR1 MNHEY, CDR2 SVGAGI. CDR3 residues: CASRVTGTGPDTQYF. CDR3 sequence (DNA): TGTGCCAGCAGGGTGACCGGGACAGGGCCCGATACGCAGTATTTT.

J is TRBJ2-6 and V is TRBV11-2, with D tentatively TRBD2 (5 bases). V was trimmed by 0 bases and J by 1 base, leaving 13 bases between them. There are 18 residues in the CDR3. Germline CDR1 reads SGHAT; CDR2 reads FQNNGV. The chain's CDR3 is CASSLDRPGISGANVLTF. For the CDR3, the DNA is TGTGCCAGCAGCTTAGATAGGCCGGGAATTTCTGGGGCCAACGTCCTGACTTTC.